The 19 T cell receptor beta chains reported below all come from one sample, sequenced in a study of stem cell transplantation in POMP-related autoinflammatory disease. Here immunoSEQ multiplex PCR was the method, and the copy in TCRdb shows in-frame clones only, minus some. Of more than 8,500 clones listed, 70% to 80% were seen once; the top ten hold approximately 4.5%. Specimen: CD4+ T cells from PBMCs, collected after stem cell transplantation. The source is a human patient with POMP-related autoinflammation and immune dysregulation (PRAID). Among the T cells, some may be from the graft donor.

V gene TRBV9 combines with J gene TRBJ2-3; a weak D match, TRBD2 (6 bases). CDR1 is SGDLS and CDR2 is YYNGEE in the germline V gene. The ends were cut back, 0 bases at V and 2 bases at J, with 7 bases in the middle. CDR3 length: 14 amino acids. The chain's CDR3 is CASSVGTNTDTQYF. As DNA, the CDR3 is TGTGCCAGCAGCGTAGGGACTAACACAGATACGCAGTATTTT.

The chain links TRBV4-1 to TRBJ2-5, with D possibly TRBD2 on 6 matching bases. Trimming pared 2 bases from V and 5 bases from J, leaving 21 bases between. Germline-derived CDR1 and CDR2 are MGHRA and YSYEKL. The CDR3 covers 17 residues. The CDR3 DNA is TGCGCCAGCAGCCAATTCCCGACAGTCCTCCGGGAGGAGACCCAGTACTTC. It specifies CASSQFPTVLREETQYF.

This chain uses TRBV19 with TRBJ1-5; D may be TRBD1 (6 bases). Germline V lookup: CDR1 LNHDA, CDR2 SQIVND (reference sequence). The V end was cut by 3 bases, the J end by 7 bases, with 13 bases between. The CDR3 extends over 14 amino acids. The CDR3 region has the DNA TGTGCCAGTAGTATCGGGGGGCAGGGGCAGCCCCAGCATTTT. This codes for CASSIGGQGQPQHF.

V usage is TRBV6-5 and J usage is TRBJ2-1; D might be TRBD2 (6 bases). The CDR3 length is 15 residues. Germline V CDR1 and CDR2: MNHEY, SVGAGI. V was trimmed by 4 bases and J by 0 bases, leaving 10 bases between them. CDR3 DNA sequence: TGTGCCAGCAGTTCTGGACTAAGCTCCTACAATGAGCAGTTCTTC. Its protein is CASSSGLSSYNEQFF.

This clone was seen only a few times. V gene TRBV5-1 combines with J gene TRBJ2-1; the match to TRBD2 covers 8 bases. In germline, CDR1 is SGHRS, CDR2 YFSETQ. With 4 bases clipped from V and 8 bases from J, the junction kept 11 bases outside the gene matches. This CDR3 region has 15 residues. The CDR3 nucleotides read TGCGCCAGCAGCCCGACTCCGGGACTAGAATATGAGCAGTTCTTC. Translating it yields CASSPTPGLEYEQFF.

This sequence joins TRBV6-5 and TRBJ2-3; possible D gene TRBD2, 5 bases. V lost 7 bases, J lost 1 base, and 15 bases lay in between. The CDR3 contains 15 residues. Germline-derived CDR1 and CDR2 are MNHEY and SVGAGI. This CDR3 is CASTPGGPGTDTQYF. The CDR3 DNA reads TGTGCCAGCACCCCCGGAGGACCTGGCACAGATACGCAGTATTTT.

This clone was observed once. This chain connects TRBV6-2 or TRBV6-3 to TRBJ1-1, with D possibly being TRBD1 (6 bases). Germline V gene lookup returns CDR1 MNHEY and CDR2 SVGEGT. The CDR3 has 15 residues. Trimming removed 6 bases from V and 6 bases from J, with 20 bases in between. The CDR3 spells CASSQPQGTSAEAFF. CDR3 nucleotide sequence: TGTGCCAGCAGCCAGCCTCAGGGGACAAGCGCTGAAGCTTTCTTT.

This clone has more than one count but fewer than ten. The V gene is TRBV5-4, the J gene TRBJ2-1; D is undetermined. V lost 4 bases and J lost 7, with 9 bases in between. The length of the CDR3 is 12 residues. The germline V gene has CDR1 SGHNT and CDR2 YYREEE (reference sequence). The CDR3 loop is CASSTIRNEQFF. CDR3 nucleotide sequence: TGTGCCAGCAGCACCATCAGGAATGAGCAGTTCTTC.

The gene calls are TRBV18 and TRBJ2-1; 13 nucleotides agree with TRBD2. Germline V lookup: CDR1 KGHSH, CDR2 LQKENI. The junction had 0 bases not matched to a gene; V was cut back by 2 bases and J by 5 bases. This CDR3 has 15 residues. The CDR3 loop is CASSPGLAGDNEQFF. As DNA, the CDR3 is TGTGCCAGCTCACCAGGACTAGCGGGAGACAATGAGCAGTTCTTC.

V usage is TRBV7-2 and J usage is TRBJ2-2; no firm D call. Germline CDR1 reads SGHTA; CDR2 reads FQGNSA. This CDR3 comprises 15 residues. V shed 0 bases and J shed 7 bases, with 12 bases lying between them. Here the CDR3 reads CASSLAAPSHGELFF. CDR3 DNA: TGTGCCAGCAGCTTAGCGGCCCCCTCCCACGGGGAGCTGTTTTTT.

V usage is TRBV11-2 and J usage is TRBJ2-4, with TRBD2 matching 10 bases. Germline loops: CDR1 SGHAT, CDR2 FQNNGV. This CDR3 is built from 12 residues. V trimming: 6 bases; J trimming: 9 bases; junction bases outside the gene matches: 2. DNA for the CDR3: TGTGCCAGCAGTCAGCGGGAGGGCATTCAGTACTTC. Protein sequence: CASSQREGIQYF.

The chain employs TRBV9 and TRBJ1-5; 9 positions match TRBD1. This CDR3 is 15 amino acids long. Germline V gene lookup returns CDR1 SGDLS and CDR2 YYNGEE. J gave up 1 base and V 4 bases, and 3 bases lay outside the gene matches. CDR3 protein: CASSPGQGSNQPQHF. The CDR3 coding sequence is TGTGCCAGCAGCCCGGGACAGGGCAGCAATCAGCCCCAGCATTTT.

There are a few counts of this clone. This rearrangement joins TRBV5-6 to TRBJ2-5, with 10 bases lining up with TRBD2. This CDR3 is 16 amino acids long. V lost 3 bases and J lost 4; bases outside the gene matches: 9. CDR1 and CDR2 from the germline V gene are SGHDT and YYEEEE. The CDR3 DNA sequence: TGTGCCAGCAGCTCCGTTAGCGGGAGGAGGCGAGAGACCCAGTACTTC. Its translation: CASSSVSGRRRETQYF. The full variable domain, rest sourced from reference TRBV5-6 and TRBJ2-5, is DAGVTQSPTHLIKTRGQQVTLRCSPKSGHDTVSWYQQALGQGPQFIFQYYEEEERQRGNFPDRFSGHQFPNYSSELNVNALLLGDSALYLCASSSVSGRRRETQYFGPGTRLLVL.

This chain uses TRBV2 with TRBJ1-2, with a possible D match to TRBD1 (6 bases). V lost 6 bases and J 8 bases, leaving 13 bases between the germline ends. CDR1 is SNHLY, CDR2 FYNNEI, per germline. CDR3 length: 12 residues. CDR3 nucleotides: TGTGCCAGCAGGGACAGTCCGGTCGGCTACACCTTC. This encodes CASRDSPVGYTF.

This sequence joins TRBV10-3 and TRBJ2-6; weak D call: TRBD1 (6 bases). The CDR3 totals 16 residues. Per germline, CDR1 ENHRY and CDR2 SYGVKD. V lost 5 bases, J lost 0 bases, and 11 bases lay in between. CDR3 sequence (DNA): TGTGCCATCAGTCAGGGACATATCTCTGGGGCCAACGTCCTGACTTTC. This gives the protein CAISQGHISGANVLTF.

This clone was seen just once. The rearrangement uses TRBV6-1 and TRBJ1-3, with D possibly TRBD1 on 6 matching bases. Trimming took 2 bases from V and 2 from J, leaving 10 bases between them. The germline V gene has CDR1 MNHNS and CDR2 SASEGT. This CDR3 contains 15 residues. This chain's CDR3 is CASSEYWGPGNTIYF. In DNA, the CDR3 is TGTGCCAGCAGTGAATACTGGGGGCCTGGAAACACCATATATTTT.

This clone was observed a handful of times. The J gene is TRBJ2-7, the V gene TRBV5-6; TRBD2 matches 8 bases. Germline assignment: CDR1 SGHDT and CDR2 YYEEEE. The trim removed 4 bases at V and 6 bases at J, leaving 12 bases unmatched. CDR3 length: 15 residues. The CDR3 coding sequence is TGTGCCAGCAGCCCCGCCGGGACTAGGAGGCTCGAGCAGTACTTC. It yields the protein CASSPAGTRRLEQYF.

The chain couples TRBV11-2 to TRBJ2-6; 8 nucleotides line up with TRBD1. The CDR3 spans 18 residues. V lost 5 bases and J lost 0; bases outside the gene matches: 9. Germline CDR1 is SGHAT and CDR2 is FQNNGV. The CDR3, as DNA: TGTGCCAGCAGCCTAGGGGACAGGAGGTTCTCTGGGGCCAACGTCCTGACTTTC. Translation: CASSLGDRRFSGANVLTF.

The DNA of the CDR3 is TGCGCCAGCAGCCACCTAGGCGTCAGCTCCTACAATGAGCAGTTCTTC. It codes for CASSHLGVSSYNEQFF. The rearrangement uses TRBV4-3 and TRBJ2-1; no reliable D call. Germline assignment: CDR1 LGHNA and CDR2 YSLEER. This CDR3 region has 16 residues. Trimming stripped 3 bases from V and 0 bases from J, with 12 bases between.